Listed here are 18 T cell receptor beta chains from one sample, sequenced in a study of T cell responses to AZD1222 COVID-19 vaccine. The data were produced by immunoSEQ multiplex PCR, yet TCRdb's version contains in-frame clones alone and is incomplete. The sample holds around 80,000 clones, 80% to 90% seen once. Source: peripheral blood, taken 28 days after the second AZD1222 dose. The source of these receptors is an adult who received the AZD1222 COVID-19 vaccine.

CDR3 DNA: TGCGCCAGCAGCCAAACTAGCGCTGCGAACACCGGGGAGCTGTTTTTT. Amino acids: CASSQTSAANTGELFF. This chain links TRBV4-3 with TRBJ2-2; 7 nucleotides agree with TRBD2. Germline values: CDR1 LGHNA, CDR2 YSLEER. Unmatched junction bases numbered 3, after V lost 2 bases and J lost 0 bases. CDR3 length equals 16 residues.

This clone appeared a few times. This rearrangement joins TRBV28 to TRBJ1-2; 7 nucleotides align to TRBD1. CDR3 length: 13 residues. Trimming cost V 2 bases and J 4 bases; bases outside gene matches: 1. The germline gives CDR1 MDHEN, CDR2 SYDVKM. The CDR3, as DNA: TGTGCCAGCAGTTTAGGGACAGCCTATGGCTACACCTTC. Translation: CASSLGTAYGYTF.

This clone was picked up one time. The chain combines TRBV19 with TRBJ1-1, with TRBD1 as a possible D gene (5 bases). The ends were cut back, 1 base at V and 2 bases at J, with 11 bases in the middle. CDR3 length equals 15 residues. Germline assignment: CDR1 LNHDA and CDR2 SQIVND (reference sequence). This CDR3 is CASSIAGRANTEAFF. The DNA of the CDR3 is TGTGCCAGTAGTATAGCTGGCAGGGCCAACACTGAAGCTTTCTTT.

The chain links TRBV7-9 to TRBJ2-7; TRBD1 agrees at 11 bases. The CDR3 consists of 15 residues. Trimming took 4 bases from V and 3 from J; bases not matched to a gene: 5. The germline V gene has CDR1 SEHNR and CDR2 FQNEAQ (reference sequence). CDR3 sequence: CASSYSGTGGYEQYF. The CDR3 DNA reads as TGTGCCAGCAGCTACTCCGGGACAGGGGGCTACGAGCAGTACTTC. Filled out from reference TRBV7-9 and TRBJ2-7, the complete variable domain reads DTGVSQNPRHKITKRGQNVTFRCDPISEHNRLYWYRQTLGQGPEFLTYFQNEAQLEKSRLLSDRFSAERPKGSFSTLEIQRTEQGDSAMYLCASSYSGTGGYEQYFGPGTRLTVT.

This clone has more than one count but fewer than ten. The chain links TRBV6-5 to TRBJ1-6, with D tentatively TRBD1 (5 bases). CDR3 length: 13 amino acids. Between the trimmed V and J ends, which lost 4 bases and 9 bases, there was a span of 10 bases. Germline CDR1 MNHEY, CDR2 SVGAGI. CDR3 region: CASSLEGTSPLHF. DNA of the CDR3: TGTGCCAGCAGTTTAGAGGGGACTTCACCCCTCCACTTT.

The chain uses TRBV19 and TRBJ2-7; TRBD1 matches at 7 bases. Germline assignment: CDR1 LNHDA and CDR2 SQIVND (reference sequence). Unmatched junction bases numbered 18, after V lost 2 bases and J lost 5 bases. CDR3 size: 18 residues. This CDR3 reads CASSISHRGLRGINEQYF. For the CDR3, the DNA is TGTGCCAGTAGTATATCCCACAGGGGCTTACGAGGGATCAACGAGCAGTACTTC.

The chain uses TRBV28 and TRBJ1-1, with a possible D match to TRBD1 (6 bases). V lost 6 bases to trimming and J lost 3 bases, with 14 bases between them. Germline CDR1 reads MDHEN; CDR2 reads SYDVKM. CDR3 size: 14 residues. CDR3 bases: TGTGCCAGCAGCTTACAGGGCCCGGACACTGAAGCTTTCTTT. It specifies CASSLQGPDTEAFF.

This chain links TRBV9 with TRBJ1-1; D is unresolved. CDR3 length: 14 amino acids. V lost 0 bases to trimming and J lost 6 bases, with 12 bases between them. Germline CDR1 SGDLS, CDR2 YYNGEE. CDR3 DNA sequence: TGTGCCAGCAGCGTAGTCCTCCAAGGTCCTGAAGCTTTCTTT. Amino acids: CASSVVLQGPEAFF.

The CDR3 region has the DNA TGTGCCATCAGTGAAACTTCCATTCCTTCTAGCACAGATACGCAGTATTTT. The encoded protein is CAISETSIPSSTDTQYF. The chain employs TRBV10-3 and TRBJ2-3, with D unclear. V lost 3 bases and J 0 bases, leaving 16 bases between the germline ends. Germline values: CDR1 ENHRY, CDR2 SYGVKD. The CDR3 loop spans 17 amino acids.

This chain joins TRBV7-2 and TRBJ1-2; a possible D gene is TRBD1 (5 bases). Looked up from germline, CDR1 is SGHTA and CDR2 is FQGNSA. V shed 5 bases and J shed 5 bases, with 15 bases lying between them. This CDR3 is built from 14 residues. This CDR3 is CASSERDGSYGYTF. The DNA for the CDR3 is TGTGCCAGCAGCGAGAGGGACGGATCGTATGGCTACACCTTC.

The rearrangement uses TRBV5-4 and TRBJ2-7; 9 bases match TRBD2. The CDR3 is made up of 15 amino acids. The germline V gene encodes CDR1 SGHNT and CDR2 YYREEE (reference sequence). The V and J ends lost 1 base and 0 bases, in that order; junction bases with no gene match: 2. CDR3 region: CASSLYSGGSYEQYF. CDR3 DNA sequence: TGTGCCAGCAGCTTGTATAGCGGGGGCTCCTACGAGCAGTACTTC.

The rearrangement links TRBV28 to TRBJ1-2, with 12 bases identical to TRBD1. Unmatched junction bases numbered 5, after V lost 6 bases and J lost 6 bases. The CDR3 is 14 residues long. Germline V gene lookup returns CDR1 MDHEN and CDR2 SYDVKM. The CDR3 loop reads CASSPGTGGDGYTF. The CDR3 nucleotides read TGTGCCAGCAGCCCGGGGACAGGGGGCGATGGCTACACCTTC.

The chain has TRBV6-5 and TRBJ2-7; D may match TRBD1 or TRBD2 (5 bases each). This CDR3 is built from 15 residues. Germline loops: CDR1 MNHEY, CDR2 SVGAGI. V was trimmed by 6 bases and J by 3 bases, leaving 18 bases between them. As DNA, the CDR3 is TGTGCCAGCAGAGGGGACCGGCTAGGGTTCTACGAGCAGTACTTC. This translates into CASRGDRLGFYEQYF.

The chain is built from TRBV5-1 and TRBJ2-5, with D unclear. Per germline, CDR1 SGHRS and CDR2 YFSETQ. Trimming stripped 4 bases from V and 5 bases from J, with 9 bases between. CDR3 length: 12 residues. This CDR3 reads CASSDSRETQYF. CDR3 coding DNA: TGCGCCAGCAGCGATTCTCGGGAGACCCAGTACTTC.

This chain joins TRBV9 and TRBJ1-1; D remains unclear. Germline assignment: CDR1 SGDLS and CDR2 YYNGEE. V gave up 0 bases and J gave up 6 bases, with 9 bases separating them. The CDR3 totals 13 residues. The CDR3 DNA is TGTGCCAGCAGCGTAGACGTACGCGCTGAAGCTTTCTTT. Encoded protein: CASSVDVRAEAFF.

The chain uses TRBV18 and TRBJ2-5; D gene unclear. Germline values: CDR1 KGHSH, CDR2 LQKENI. The CDR3 contains 14 residues. Between the trimmed V and J ends, which lost 0 bases and 5 bases, there was a span of 10 bases. The CDR3 protein is CASSPPTRTETQYF. CDR3 in DNA: TGTGCCAGCTCACCACCGACCAGGACGGAGACCCAGTACTTC.

The CDR3 bases are TGTGCCAGCAGCAAAGCGGCGGGAGCGGGTAGTCAAGAGACCCAGTACTTC. It yields the protein CASSKAAGAGSQETQYF. This rearrangement joins TRBV7-6 to TRBJ2-5, with 7 bases matching TRBD2. The germline V gene has CDR1 SGHVS and CDR2 FNYEAQ. Trimming at V came to 5 bases and at J to 2 bases, leaving 14 bases not matched to a gene. This CDR3 spans 17 amino acids. The complete variable domain, with remaining parts taken from reference TRBV7-6 and TRBJ2-5, reads GAGVSQSPRYKVTKRGQDVALRCDPISGHVSLYWYRQALGQGPEFLTYFNYEAQQDKSGLPNDRFSAERPEGSISTLTIQRTEQRDSAMYRCASSKAAGAGSQETQYFGPGTRLLVL.

J is TRBJ1-5 and V is TRBV7-2, with TRBD1 matching over 7 bases. Per germline, CDR1 SGHTA and CDR2 FQGNSA. Losses at the gene ends were 2 bases for V and 2 bases for J; bases not matched to a gene: 12. The CDR3 has 18 amino acids. The CDR3 DNA follows: TGTGCCAGCAGCTTATCCGACAGGGCAGCGGGGGGCAATCAGCCCCAGCATTTT. This sequence encodes CASSLSDRAAGGNQPQHF.